This is a list of T cell receptor beta chains from one sample in a study of blood T cells in healthy people across ages. TCRdb passed the 5' RACE reads through MiXCR, listing each CDR3 protein once. The sample yields around 1,600,000 distinct CDR3 sequences, 35% to 45% seen once. Sequencing used blood. The receptors were sampled from a woman younger than 35 in good health. CDR3s include the opening cysteine and the closing phenylalanine or tryptophan. A D gene is named only where the DNA matches it firmly. Some rows have no size entry. The others give once, few or many, or a class for an expanded clone.

>TRBJ2-1|TRBV6-2/TRBV6-3|few|.
CASRRTTGHYKNEQFF
TGTGCCAGCAGACGGACAACAGGGCACTATAAAAATGAGCAGTTCTTC
>TRBJ2-3|TRBV12-3/TRBV12-4|.|TRBD2
CASKVAGGRQYF
TGTGCCAGCAAAGTAGCGGGAGGTAGGCAGTATTTT
>TRBJ1-1|TRBV12-3/TRBV12-4|few|TRBD1
CASRNRGLTEAFF
TGTGCCAGCAGAAACAGGGGGCTGACTGAAGCTTTCTTT
>TRBJ2-7|TRBV7-8|.|.
CASSSRLGKSSYEQYF
TGTGCCAGCAGCTCGCGACTAGGGAAAAGCTCCTACGAGCAGTACTTC
>TRBJ2-2|TRBV12-3/TRBV12-4|.|TRBD2
CASNGGAYTGELFF
TGTGCCAGCAACGGGGGGGCATACACCGGGGAGCTGTTTTTT
>TRBJ2-7|TRBV29-1|.|.
CSVEGTEIFYEQYF
TGCAGCGTTGAAGGGACAGAGATATTCTATGAGCAGTACTTC
>TRBJ2-7|TRBV27|.|.
CASSPVGSYEQYF
TGTGCCAGCAGTCCGGTGGGCTCCTACGAGCAGTACTTC
>TRBJ2-7|TRBV7-9|.|.
CASSYYWDNEQYF
TGTGCCAGCAGTTATTACTGGGACAATGAGCAGTACTTC
>TRBJ2-1|TRBV9|many|.
CASSVGGSYNEQFF
TGTGCCAGCAGCGTAGGTGGGAGCTACAATGAGCAGTTCTTC
>TRBJ1-2|TRBV11-2|.|.
CASSLERTANYGYTF
TGTGCCAGCAGCTTAGAACGGACAGCTAACTATGGCTACACCTTC
>TRBJ2-1|TRBV6-5|.|.
CASSSGATNHNEQFF
TGTGCCAGCAGTTCCGGCGCGACTAATCACAATGAGCAGTTCTTC
>TRBJ1-1|TRBV20-1|.|.
CSASSVGTEAFF
TGCAGTGCTAGTTCGGTGGGCACTGAAGCTTTCTTT
>TRBJ1-5|TRBV27|few|TRBD1
CASSPTWGQGSNQPQHF
TGTGCCAGCAGCCCCACTTGGGGACAGGGAAGCAATCAGCCCCAGCATTTT
>TRBJ2-5|TRBV7-2|.|TRBD1
CASSSTGGWQYF
TGTGCCAGCAGCAGTACAGGGGGTTGGCAGTACTTC
>TRBJ2-3|TRBV6-1|.|.
CASSSNRARTDTQYF
TGTGCCAGCAGTTCAAACAGGGCTAGGACAGATACGCAGTATTTT
>TRBJ1-5|TRBV29-1|.|TRBD1
CSVRTGGNHPQHF
TGCAGCGTTAGGACAGGGGGCAATCACCCCCAGCATTTT
>TRBJ2-1|TRBV27|.|.
CASSLEGQVNEQFF
TGTGCCAGCAGTCTGGAGGGACAAGTGAATGAGCAGTTCTTC
>TRBJ2-7|TRBV11-2|.|TRBD2
CASSSTSGRSNEQYF
TGTGCCAGCAGCTCGACTAGCGGGAGGTCTAATGAGCAGTACTTC
>TRBJ2-5|TRBV2|many|TRBD1
CASSPGQGRRQYF
TGTGCCAGCAGTCCCGGACAGGGTAGGCGGCAGTACTTC
>TRBJ2-7|TRBV6-1|.|TRBD2
CASSEVAGGGNEQYF
TGTGCCAGCAGTGAAGTAGCGGGAGGGGGCAATGAGCAGTACTTC
>TRBJ2-3|TRBV29-1|few|TRBD2
CSVEDRDAGGPNTQYF
TGCAGCGTTGAAGATCGTGACGCGGGGGGGCCGAATACGCAGTATTTT
>TRBJ2-1|TRBV20-1|few|TRBD2
CSAIPASGSSMEQFF
TGCAGTGCTATTCCGGCTAGCGGGAGCTCCATGGAGCAGTTCTTC
>TRBJ1-5|TRBV12-3/TRBV12-4|.|TRBD1
CASSYAPGQGDGNQPQHF
TGTGCCAGCAGTTATGCCCCGGGACAGGGGGACGGCAATCAGCCCCAGCATTTT
>TRBJ2-4|TRBV2|.|.
CASSVTEADIQYF
TGTGCCAGCAGCGTTACAGAGGCGGACATTCAGTACTTC
>TRBJ2-1|TRBV20-1|few|TRBD2
CSARDPSGKRNEQFF
TGCAGTGCTAGAGATCCCAGCGGGAAGAGAAATGAGCAGTTCTTC
>TRBJ1-2|TRBV7-9|.|.
CASSLHSDMFNYGYTF
TGTGCCAGCAGCTTACACTCGGACATGTTTAACTATGGCTACACCTTC
>TRBJ2-7|TRBV9|few|.
CASSVGGTLSEQYF
TGTGCCAGCAGCGTAGGAGGAACCTTGTCGGAGCAGTACTTC
>TRBJ2-1|TRBV5-5|.|.
CASSTGTEDSGTYNEQFF
TGTGCCAGCAGCACCGGGACAGAGGATAGCGGTACCTACAATGAGCAGTTCTTC
>TRBJ2-7|TRBV7-2|.|TRBD2
CASSFSGGASEQYF
TGTGCCAGCAGCTTTAGCGGGGGGGCTTCCGAGCAGTACTTC
>TRBJ2-1|TRBV11-2|.|TRBD2
CASRTWGGSYNEQFF
TGTGCCAGCAGGACCTGGGGGGGCTCCTACAATGAGCAGTTCTTC
>TRBJ2-6|TRBV4-1|.|.
CASSQEVGNGGNVLTF
TGCGCCAGCAGCCAAGAAGTAGGCAATGGGGGCAACGTCCTGACTTTC
>TRBJ2-5|TRBV6-2/TRBV6-3|few|.
CASRREYPYNEQYF
TGTGCCAGCAGACGGGAGTACCCCTACAATGAGCAGTACTTC
>TRBJ2-2|TRBV6-5|.|.
CASSRTANTGELFF
TGTGCCAGCAGTCGGACGGCGAACACCGGGGAGCTGTTTTTT
>TRBJ1-1|TRBV4-3|.|.
CASSQDGGPFEAFF
TGCGCCAGCAGCCAAGACGGAGGCCCGTTTGAAGCTTTCTTT
>TRBJ1-5|TRBV12-3/TRBV12-4|many|TRBD1
CASSRGQGGNQPQHF
TGTGCCAGCAGTCGAGGACAGGGGGGGAATCAGCCCCAGCATTTT
>TRBJ1-4|TRBV20-1|few|.
CSARDGGSNEKLFF
TGCAGTGCTAGAGATGGCGGCAGTAATGAAAAACTGTTTTTT
>TRBJ1-2|TRBV19|.|.
CASSSGRDGYTF
TGTGCCAGTAGTAGCGGACGCGATGGCTACACCTTC
>TRBJ2-1|TRBV7-9|.|.
CASNLERGRTGDEQFF
TGTGCCAGCAACTTAGAACGAGGAAGGACGGGAGATGAGCAGTTCTTC